This T cell receptor (beta chain) derives from a study of CD8 T cells in Susac syndrome. Reverse transcription of roughly 0.5 to 1 ug RNA was carried out with random hexamers. TCRdb reanalysed the immunoSEQ multiplex PCR reads using MiXCR and keeps one entry per CDR3 protein. The sample contains 100,000 to 150,000 distinct CDR3 sequences, around 80% of which appear only once. CDR3 length equals 13 residues. Per germline, CDR1 MNHEY and CDR2 SMNVEV (reference sequence). With 5 bases removed from V and 1 base from J, the gap between germline ends came to 8 bases. Specimen: CD8+ T cells from PBMCs. The sequence derives from a human donor with multiple sclerosis. V usage is TRBV27 and J usage is TRBJ1-1; no firm D call. The CDR3 DNA is TGTGCCAGCAGTGCCGCCAGGAACACTGAAGCTTTCTTT. As protein: CASSAARNTEAFF.